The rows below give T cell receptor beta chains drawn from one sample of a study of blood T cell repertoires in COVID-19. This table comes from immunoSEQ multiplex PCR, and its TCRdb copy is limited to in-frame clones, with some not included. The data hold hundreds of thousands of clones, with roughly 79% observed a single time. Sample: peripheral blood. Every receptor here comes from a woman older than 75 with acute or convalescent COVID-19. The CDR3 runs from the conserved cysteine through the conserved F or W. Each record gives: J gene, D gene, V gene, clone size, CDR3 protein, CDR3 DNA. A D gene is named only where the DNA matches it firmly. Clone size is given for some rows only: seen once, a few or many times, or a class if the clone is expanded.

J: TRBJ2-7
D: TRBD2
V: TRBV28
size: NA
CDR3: CASSFPLAGVRREQYF
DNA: TGTGCCAGCAGTTTCCCACTAGCGGGGGTGCGTCGGGAGCAGTACTTC

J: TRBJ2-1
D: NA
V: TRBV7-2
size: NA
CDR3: CASSPTAGAYNEQFF
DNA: TGTGCCAGCAGCCCAACGGCAGGGGCCTACAATGAGCAGTTCTTC

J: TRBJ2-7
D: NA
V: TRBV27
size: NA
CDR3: CASSLNPFASLLSYEQYF
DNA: TGTGCCAGCAGTTTAAACCCCTTCGCTAGCTTGTTAAGCTACGAGCAGTACTTC

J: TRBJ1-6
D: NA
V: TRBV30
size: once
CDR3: CAWTTGYNSPLHF
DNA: TGTGCCTGGACGACGGGATATAATTCACCCCTCCACTTT

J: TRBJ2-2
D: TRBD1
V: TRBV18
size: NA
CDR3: CASSPDRGHTGELFF
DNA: TGTGCCAGCTCACCGGACAGGGGGCACACCGGGGAGCTGTTTTTT

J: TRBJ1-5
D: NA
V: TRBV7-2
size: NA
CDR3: CASSHYSDQPQHF
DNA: TGTGCCAGCAGCCATTATAGTGATCAGCCCCAGCATTTT

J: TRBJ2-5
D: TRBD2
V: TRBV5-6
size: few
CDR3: CASERRGRLRETQYF
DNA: TGTGCCAGCGAACGCCGCGGGAGGTTGCGAGAGACCCAGTACTTC

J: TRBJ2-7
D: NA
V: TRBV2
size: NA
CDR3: CATRDGLAPPYEQYF
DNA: TGTGCCACCAGAGACGGACTCGCACCCCCCTACGAGCAGTACTTC

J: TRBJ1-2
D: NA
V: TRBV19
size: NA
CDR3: CASSIKAGTNYGYTF
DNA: TGTGCCAGTAGTATAAAGGCAGGGACTAACTATGGCTACACCTTC

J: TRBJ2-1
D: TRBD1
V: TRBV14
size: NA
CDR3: CASSQGLGAGGPNEQFF
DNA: TGTGCCAGCAGCCAGGGGCTTGGGGCAGGGGGACCAAATGAGCAGTTCTTC

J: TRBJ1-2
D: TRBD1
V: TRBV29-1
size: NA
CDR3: CSVVRDRGSGYTF
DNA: TGCAGCGTTGTAAGGGACAGGGGGTCTGGCTACACCTTC

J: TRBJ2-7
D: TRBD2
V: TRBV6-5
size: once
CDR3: CASRRTGTSSEQYF
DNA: TGTGCCAGCAGACGGACCGGGACTAGCTCCGAGCAGTACTTC

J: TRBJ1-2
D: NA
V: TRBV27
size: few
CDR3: CASGSGQTYGYTF
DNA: TGTGCCAGCGGAAGCGGACAGACCTATGGCTACACCTTC

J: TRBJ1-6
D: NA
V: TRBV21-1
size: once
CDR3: CASSKAPGIGRSYNSPLHF
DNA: TGTGCCAGCAGCAAAGCTCCCGGGATAGGACGCTCCTATAATTCACCCCTCCACTTT

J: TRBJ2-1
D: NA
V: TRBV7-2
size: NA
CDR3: CASSLVVPGQYNEQFF
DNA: TGTGCCAGCAGCTTAGTAGTTCCGGGTCAGTACAATGAGCAGTTCTTC

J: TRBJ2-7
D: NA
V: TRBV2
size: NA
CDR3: CASRSTSSYEQYF
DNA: TGTGCCAGCAGGTCCACCAGCTCCTACGAGCAGTACTTC

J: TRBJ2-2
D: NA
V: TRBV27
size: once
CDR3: CASRRDISGELFF
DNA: TGTGCCAGCAGGCGGGATATAAGCGGGGAGCTGTTTTTT

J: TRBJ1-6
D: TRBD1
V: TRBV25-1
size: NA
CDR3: CASSGQGGVRNSPLHF
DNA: TGTGCCAGCAGTGGTCAGGGGGGCGTGAGAAATTCACCCCTCCACTTT

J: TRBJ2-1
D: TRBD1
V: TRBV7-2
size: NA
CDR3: CASGTGQPYNEQFF
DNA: TGTGCCAGCGGAACGGGACAGCCCTACAATGAGCAGTTCTTC

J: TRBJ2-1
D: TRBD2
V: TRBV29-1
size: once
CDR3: CSVGGTSRFTEQFF
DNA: TGCAGCGTTGGAGGGACTAGCAGGTTTACTGAGCAGTTCTTC

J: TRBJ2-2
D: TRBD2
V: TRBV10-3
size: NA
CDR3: CAISESTSGRVGELFF
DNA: TGTGCCATCAGTGAGTCGACTAGCGGGAGGGTCGGGGAGCTGTTTTTT

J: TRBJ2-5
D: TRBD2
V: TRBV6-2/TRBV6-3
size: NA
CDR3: CASSRTIAGGQETQYF
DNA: TGTGCCAGCAGTCGCACCATAGCGGGGGGGCAGGAGACCCAGTACTTC

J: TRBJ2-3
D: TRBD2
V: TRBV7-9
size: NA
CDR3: CASSLGGTSGSTDTQYF
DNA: TGTGCCAGCAGCTTAGGAGGGACTAGCGGGAGCACAGATACGCAGTATTTT

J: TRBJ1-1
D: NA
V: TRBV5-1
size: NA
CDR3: CASSLSENTEAFF
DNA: TGCGCCAGCAGCTTGTCAGAGAACACTGAAGCTTTCTTT

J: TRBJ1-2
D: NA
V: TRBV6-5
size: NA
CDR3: CASIPGPGGRYGYTF
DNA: TGTGCCAGCATCCCGGGCCCGGGAGGTCGCTATGGCTACACCTTC

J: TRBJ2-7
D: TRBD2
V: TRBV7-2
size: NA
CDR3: CASSPRTSGYYEQYF
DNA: TGTGCCAGCAGCCCTAGGACTAGCGGGTATTACGAGCAGTACTTC

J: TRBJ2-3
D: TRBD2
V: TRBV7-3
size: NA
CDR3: CASSSQRGGRADTQYF
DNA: TGTGCCAGCAGCTCCCAGCGGGGGGGCCGCGCAGATACGCAGTATTTT

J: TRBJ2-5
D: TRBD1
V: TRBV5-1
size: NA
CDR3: CASSDGTGGETQYF
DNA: TGCGCCAGCAGTGATGGGACAGGGGGAGAGACCCAGTACTTC

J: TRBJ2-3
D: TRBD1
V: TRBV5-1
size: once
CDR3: CASSLAFMTGMVTDTQYF
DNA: TGCGCCAGCAGCTTGGCATTTATGACAGGGATGGTGACAGATACGCAGTATTTT

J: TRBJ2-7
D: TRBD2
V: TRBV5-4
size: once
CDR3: CASSLGLAGSSYEQYF
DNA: TGTGCCAGCAGCTTGGGACTAGCGGGAAGTTCCTACGAGCAGTACTTC

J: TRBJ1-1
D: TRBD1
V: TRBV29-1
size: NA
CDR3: CSVRGTGSGTEAFF
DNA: TGCAGCGTTCGGGGGACAGGGTCGGGCACTGAAGCTTTCTTT

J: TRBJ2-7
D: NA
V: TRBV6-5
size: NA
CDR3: CASRTGPGYEQYF
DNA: TGTGCCAGCAGGACAGGTCCGGGCTACGAGCAGTACTTC

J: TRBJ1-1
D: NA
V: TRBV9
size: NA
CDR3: CASSVDPGVYTEAFF
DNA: TGTGCCAGCAGCGTAGATCCGGGGGTATACACTGAAGCTTTCTTT

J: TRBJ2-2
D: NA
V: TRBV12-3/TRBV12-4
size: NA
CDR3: CASSFRGTGELFF
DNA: TGTGCCAGCAGTTTTCGGGGGACCGGGGAGCTGTTTTTT

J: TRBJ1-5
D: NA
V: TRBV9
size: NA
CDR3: CARRHWGNQPQHF
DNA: TGTGCCAGACGACACTGGGGCAATCAGCCCCAGCATTTT

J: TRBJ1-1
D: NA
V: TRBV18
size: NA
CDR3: CASSPQGSNTEAFF
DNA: TGTGCCAGCTCGCCGCAGGGGAGCAACACTGAAGCTTTCTTT

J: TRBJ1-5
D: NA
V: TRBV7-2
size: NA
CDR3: CASSPHRPGPQHF
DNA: TGTGCCAGCAGCCCCCATCGCCCGGGGCCCCAGCATTTT

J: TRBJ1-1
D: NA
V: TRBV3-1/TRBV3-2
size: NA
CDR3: CASSLSGSGTEAFF
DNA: TGTGCCAGCAGCCTAAGCGGGTCCGGCACTGAAGCTTTCTTT

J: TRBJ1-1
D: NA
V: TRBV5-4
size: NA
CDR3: CASNPPGRNTEAFF
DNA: TGTGCCAGCAACCCTCCGGGGAGGAACACTGAAGCTTTCTTT

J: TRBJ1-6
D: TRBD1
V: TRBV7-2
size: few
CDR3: CASSLSGQVRHSPLHF
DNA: TGTGCCAGCAGCTTATCCGGACAGGTTAGGCATTCACCCCTCCACTTT

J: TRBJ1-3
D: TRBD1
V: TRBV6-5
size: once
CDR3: CASSYNRGGNTIYF
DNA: TGTGCCAGCAGTTATAACAGGGGAGGAAACACCATATATTTT

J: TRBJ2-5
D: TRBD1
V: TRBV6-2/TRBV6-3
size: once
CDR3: CASSRQGAGQETQYF
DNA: TGTGCCAGCAGCAGACAGGGGGCCGGGCAAGAGACCCAGTACTTC

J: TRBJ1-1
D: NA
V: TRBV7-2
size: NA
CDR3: CASSSGLHLNTEAFF
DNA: TGTGCCAGCAGCTCGGGACTGCACCTGAACACTGAAGCTTTCTTT

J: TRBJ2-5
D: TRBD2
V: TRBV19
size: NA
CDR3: CASSISGRRGETQYF
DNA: TGTGCCAGTAGTATTAGCGGGAGGCGAGGTGAGACCCAGTACTTC

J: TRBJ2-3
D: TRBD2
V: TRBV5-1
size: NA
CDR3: CASSHGRTSGPNTDTQYF
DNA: TGCGCCAGCAGCCATGGCCGGACTAGCGGGCCAAACACAGATACGCAGTATTTT

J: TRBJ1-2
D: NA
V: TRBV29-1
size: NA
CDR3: CSVGEIYGYTF
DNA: TGCAGCGTTGGTGAGATCTATGGCTACACCTTC

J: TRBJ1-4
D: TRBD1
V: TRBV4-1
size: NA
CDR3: CASSQGDRPDGEKLFF
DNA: TGCGCCAGCAGCCAGGGGGACAGGCCCGACGGTGAAAAACTGTTTTTT

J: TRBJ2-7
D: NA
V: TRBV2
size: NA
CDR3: CACRDTAYEQYF
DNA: TGTGCCTGCCGGGACACCGCCTACGAGCAGTACTTC

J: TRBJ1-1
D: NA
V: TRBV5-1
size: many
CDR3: CASSYTGTTGTEAFF
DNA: TGCGCCAGCAGCTATACAGGGACAACCGGCACTGAAGCTTTCTTT

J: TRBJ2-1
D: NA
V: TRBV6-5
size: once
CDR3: CASSYLQGGNEQFF
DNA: TGTGCCAGCAGTTACTTGCAGGGAGGCAATGAGCAGTTCTTC

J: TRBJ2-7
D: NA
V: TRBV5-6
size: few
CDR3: CASSPRGATYEQYF
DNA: TGTGCCAGCAGCCCTCGTGGAGCAACCTACGAGCAGTACTTC

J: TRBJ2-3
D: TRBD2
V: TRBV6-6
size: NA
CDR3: CASSSRTSTSTDTQYF
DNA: TGTGCCAGCAGTTCCCGGACTAGTACTAGCACAGATACGCAGTATTTT

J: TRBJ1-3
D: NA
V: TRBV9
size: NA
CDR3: CASSVGGNANSGNTIYF
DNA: TGTGCCAGCAGCGTAGGGGGCAACGCCAATTCTGGAAACACCATATATTTT

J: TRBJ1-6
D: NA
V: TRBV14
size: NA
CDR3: CASSQYRENSPLHF
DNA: TGTGCCAGCAGCCAATACAGGGAAAATTCACCCCTCCACTTT

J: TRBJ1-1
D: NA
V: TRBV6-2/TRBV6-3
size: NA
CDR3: CASSYRAERGTEAFF
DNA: TGTGCCAGCAGTTACCGGGCCGAACGGGGGACTGAAGCTTTCTTT

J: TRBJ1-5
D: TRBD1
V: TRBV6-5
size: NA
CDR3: CASRTQGINQPQHF
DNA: TGTGCCAGCCGGACACAGGGGATCAATCAGCCCCAGCATTTT

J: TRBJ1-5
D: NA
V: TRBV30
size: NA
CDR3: CAWSVQRGNQPQHF
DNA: TGTGCCTGGAGTGTACAGAGGGGCAATCAGCCCCAGCATTTT

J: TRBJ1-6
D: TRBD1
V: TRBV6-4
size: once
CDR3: CASSVGQGISPLHF
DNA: TGTGCCAGCAGTGTTGGACAGGGGATTTCACCCCTCCACTTT

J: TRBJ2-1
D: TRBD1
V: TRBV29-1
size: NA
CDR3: CSVGDRVPYNEQFF
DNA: TGCAGCGTTGGGGACAGGGTCCCCTACAATGAGCAGTTCTTC

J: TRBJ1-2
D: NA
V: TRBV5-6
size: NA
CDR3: CASSLTGTLGGYTF
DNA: TGTGCCAGCAGCTTGACAGGGACCCTGGGGGGCTACACCTTC